A selection of T cell receptor beta chains follows, all from one sample in a study of cytomegalovirus exposure and HLA in healthy donors. The protocol was immunoSEQ multiplex PCR, while the TCRdb copy is restricted to in-frame clones and leaves out a portion. The repertoire holds about 160,000 clones, about nine tenths seen once, with about 9.4% in the top ten. Sequencing was performed on PBMCs. The receptor source for this set is a woman between 18 and 29 years old in good health and CMV-seropositive. The CDR3 runs from the conserved cysteine through the conserved F or W. D genes are given only for firm matches. Clone size is given for some rows only: seen once, a few or many times, or a class if the clone is expanded.

V gene,clone size,J gene,D gene,CDR3 DNA,CDR3 protein
TRBV5-8,.,TRBJ2-7,TRBD1,TGTGCCAGCAGCTGGACAGGGACCTACGAGCAGTACTTC,CASSWTGTYEQYF
TRBV25-1,.,TRBJ1-2,TRBD1,TGTGCCAGCACGGCAAACAGGGGTTTGAGTGGCTACACCTTC,CASTANRGLSGYTF
TRBV5-1,.,TRBJ2-1,.,TGCGCCAGCAGCGAAGGGCAGGGTTCCTACAATGAGCAGTTCTTC,CASSEGQGSYNEQFF
TRBV4-3,.,TRBJ2-5,TRBD1,TGCGCCAGCAGCCAGGCTTCGGGTCCCCAGGGGGTGCAGTACTTC,CASSQASGPQGVQYF
TRBV28,.,TRBJ1-2,.,TGTGCCAGCAGTCGTACTACCTATGGCTACACCTTC,CASSRTTYGYTF
TRBV18,once,TRBJ1-2,.,TGTGCCAGCTCACCAGATCTTGCCAGGGCCTCTCCCTATGGCTACACCTTC,CASSPDLARASPYGYTF
TRBV6-1,.,TRBJ1-2,.,TGTGCCAGCAGTGGGACAGCTGGCTACACCTTC,CASSGTAGYTF
TRBV5-1,once,TRBJ2-1,TRBD2,TGCGCCAGCAGCCCTACCTTCTTAGCGGGAGACAATGAGCAGTTCTTC,CASSPTFLAGDNEQFF
TRBV13,.,TRBJ1-1,.,TGTGCCAGCAGCGAACAGGGCACTGAAGCTTTCTTT,CASSEQGTEAFF
TRBV14,few,TRBJ2-1,.,TGTGCCAGCAGCCAGAGATACAATGAGCAGTTCTTC,CASSQRYNEQFF
TRBV27,once,TRBJ2-7,.,TGTGCCAGCAGCTTTATCCGGGACACCTCCTACGAGCAGTACTTC,CASSFIRDTSYEQYF
TRBV13,.,TRBJ2-3,TRBD2,TGTGCCAGCAGCAAACCCCCTGGCGGGGGAACAGATACGCAGTATTTT,CASSKPPGGGTDTQYF
TRBV5-4,.,TRBJ1-2,TRBD1,TGTGCCAGCAGCGGAGGACAGGGAGCTAACTATGGCTACACCTTC,CASSGGQGANYGYTF
TRBV18,.,TRBJ2-7,TRBD2,TGTGCCAGCTCACTCCTAGGACTAGCGGGAGACGAGCAGTACTTC,CASSLLGLAGDEQYF
TRBV19,once,TRBJ2-1,TRBD1,TGTGCCAGTAGTAGGACAGGGGCACCTTACAATGAGCAGTTCTTC,CASSRTGAPYNEQFF
TRBV29-1,.,TRBJ2-7,.,TGCAGCGTTGCCCTGACAGGTACCTACGAGCAGTACTTC,CSVALTGTYEQYF
TRBV27,.,TRBJ2-2,.,TGTGCCAGCAGTCCCCGTAGCGGTAACACCGGGGAGCTGTTTTTT,CASSPRSGNTGELFF
TRBV5-1,.,TRBJ1-2,.,TGCGCCAGCAGCTTGGCTCGGTTCCAACTAGAGGGCTACACCTTC,CASSLARFQLEGYTF
TRBV11-2,.,TRBJ1-2,.,TGTGCCAGCACCCACGCGGGGCTCTATGGCTACACCTTC,CASTHAGLYGYTF
TRBV6-6,few,TRBJ1-3,.,TGTGCCAGCAGCGGCAGGGAAGCTGGAAACACCATATATTTT,CASSGREAGNTIYF
TRBV28,.,TRBJ2-2,TRBD1,TGTGCCAGCAGTTCCCCGGGACAGACTTCCAACGGGGAGCTGTTTTTT,CASSSPGQTSNGELFF
TRBV19,.,TRBJ2-7,TRBD1,TGTGCCAGCAAGGACCGGGACAGGGGAACCTACGAGCAGTACTTC,CASKDRDRGTYEQYF
TRBV4-1,.,TRBJ2-7,TRBD1,TGCGCCAGCAGCCCCGGGGGACAGGTTAACGAGCAGTACTTC,CASSPGGQVNEQYF
TRBV9,once,TRBJ2-7,TRBD1,TGTGCCAGCAGCACGGGACAGGGGTTGGGGGAGCAGTACTTC,CASSTGQGLGEQYF
TRBV9,.,TRBJ1-1,TRBD1,TGTGCCAGCAGCGTCACGACAGGGTCGGTCTTGGCTGAAGCTTTCTTT,CASSVTTGSVLAEAFF
TRBV30,.,TRBJ2-2,TRBD2,TGTGCCTTTAGCGGGATGCTGGCTGGGGAGCTGTTTTTT,CAFSGMLAGELFF
TRBV7-8,.,TRBJ2-2,.,TGTGCCCCGTTCGCGGTGAACACCGGGGAGCTGTTTTTT,CAPFAVNTGELFF
TRBV28,.,TRBJ2-7,.,TGTGCCAGCAGAAAACTCCTCTACGAGCAGTACTTC,CASRKLLYEQYF
TRBV4-3,few,TRBJ2-1,.,TGCGCCAGCAGCCAAGATGGGGGGAGCTCCTACAATGAGCAGTTCTTC,CASSQDGGSSYNEQFF
TRBV2,.,TRBJ2-7,.,TGTGCCAGTCGAGGCGCGTCCTACGAGCAGTACTTC,CASRGASYEQYF
TRBV4-1,.,TRBJ1-5,.,TGCGCCAGCAGCCAAGACGGCAGGGCGGACAATCAGCCCCAGCATTTT,CASSQDGRADNQPQHF